This is a list of T cell receptor beta chains from one sample in a study of post-analysis software for immune sequencing data. TCRdb re-called the PCR reads with MiXCR, one entry per CDR3 protein. The sample records fewer than 850,000 distinct CDR3 sequences, roughly 27% being singletons. The sequenced sample consisted of blood. These receptors all come from a girl aged 10-17 years with multiple sclerosis. CDR3s include the opening cysteine and the closing phenylalanine or tryptophan. Fields, in order: V gene, J gene, clone size, D gene, CDR3 protein, CDR3 DNA. D genes are given only for firm matches. Some rows mark clone size as missing; the rest say once, few, many or name a class of expanded clone.

v_call: TRBV20-1
j_call: TRBJ2-5
clone_size: few
d_call: .
cdr3_aa: CSASWLQETQYF
cdr3_nt: TGCAGTGCTAGCTGGCTCCAAGAGACCCAGTACTTC

v_call: TRBV12-3/TRBV12-4
j_call: TRBJ1-1
clone_size: .
d_call: .
cdr3_aa: CASSFWGIAEAFF
cdr3_nt: TGTGCCAGCAGTTTTTGGGGCATCGCTGAAGCTTTCTTT

v_call: TRBV24-1
j_call: TRBJ2-5
clone_size: few
d_call: .
cdr3_aa: CATKGTGEETQYF
cdr3_nt: TGTGCCACAAAGGGGACGGGAGAAGAGACCCAGTACTTC

v_call: TRBV7-9
j_call: TRBJ1-2
clone_size: few
d_call: .
cdr3_aa: CASSPTLQGQGGYTF
cdr3_nt: TGTGCCAGCAGCCCGACTCTGCAGGGGCAGGGAGGCTACACCTTC

v_call: TRBV4-1
j_call: TRBJ2-1
clone_size: .
d_call: .
cdr3_aa: CAGSQQPYNEQFF
cdr3_nt: TGCGCCGGCAGCCAACAACCCTACAATGAGCAGTTCTTC

v_call: TRBV3-1
j_call: TRBJ2-5
clone_size: once
d_call: TRBD1
cdr3_aa: CASSLTGGRGETQYF
cdr3_nt: TGTGCCAGCAGTCTAACAGGGGGCCGTGGAGAGACCCAGTACTTC

v_call: TRBV4-3
j_call: TRBJ2-2
clone_size: .
d_call: .
cdr3_aa: CASSPQPANTGELFF
cdr3_nt: TGCGCCAGCAGCCCCCAGCCCGCGAACACCGGGGAGCTGTTTTTT

v_call: TRBV20-1
j_call: TRBJ2-1
clone_size: once
d_call: TRBD2
cdr3_aa: CSALAGGSSYNEQFF
cdr3_nt: TGCAGTGCTTTGGCGGGAGGAAGCTCCTACAATGAGCAGTTCTTC

v_call: TRBV7-2
j_call: TRBJ1-5
clone_size: .
d_call: .
cdr3_aa: CASSLWVSNQPQHF
cdr3_nt: TGTGCCAGCAGCTTATGGGTTTCCAATCAGCCCCAGCATTTT

v_call: TRBV29-1
j_call: TRBJ2-1
clone_size: .
d_call: .
cdr3_aa: CSVPRELGRNEQFF
cdr3_nt: TGCAGCGTTCCCAGGGAGCTGGGACGCAATGAGCAGTTCTTC

v_call: TRBV29-1
j_call: TRBJ2-5
clone_size: few
d_call: TRBD2
cdr3_aa: CSLSKSGSETQYF
cdr3_nt: TGCAGTTTGTCGAAGAGCGGGAGCGAGACCCAGTACTTC

v_call: TRBV20-1
j_call: TRBJ2-1
clone_size: many
d_call: TRBD2
cdr3_aa: CSARERGSSYNEQFF
cdr3_nt: TGCAGTGCTAGAGAGCGGGGGAGCTCCTACAATGAGCAGTTCTTC

v_call: TRBV7-2
j_call: TRBJ1-5
clone_size: many
d_call: .
cdr3_aa: CASSPNSNQPQHF
cdr3_nt: TGTGCCAGCAGCCCTAATAGCAATCAGCCCCAGCATTTT

v_call: TRBV28
j_call: TRBJ2-3
clone_size: .
d_call: .
cdr3_aa: CASSFRTSPSTDTQYF
cdr3_nt: TGTGCCAGCAGTTTCAGGACCTCTCCTAGCACAGATACGCAGTATTTT

v_call: TRBV20-1
j_call: TRBJ1-1
clone_size: few
d_call: .
cdr3_aa: CSAREGGSEAFF
cdr3_nt: TGCAGTGCTAGAGAAGGGGGTTCCGAAGCTTTCTTT

v_call: TRBV5-5
j_call: TRBJ2-5
clone_size: .
d_call: .
cdr3_aa: CASSLNRRVEVETQYF
cdr3_nt: TGTGCCAGCAGCTTGAACCGGCGGGTCGAGGTAGAGACCCAGTACTTC

v_call: TRBV7-9
j_call: TRBJ2-7
clone_size: .
d_call: TRBD1
cdr3_aa: CASSLASGTGSHEQYF
cdr3_nt: TGTGCCAGCAGCTTGGCCTCCGGGACAGGGAGCCACGAGCAGTACTTC

v_call: TRBV7-2
j_call: TRBJ2-3
clone_size: many
d_call: .
cdr3_aa: CASSLGGDSRTDTQYF
cdr3_nt: TGTGCCAGCAGCTTAGGGGGAGACTCTAGAACAGATACGCAGTATTTT

v_call: TRBV5-1
j_call: TRBJ2-3
clone_size: .
d_call: .
cdr3_aa: CASSRSLRDTQYF
cdr3_nt: TGCGCCAGCAGCCGAAGCCTCCGGGATACGCAGTATTTT

v_call: TRBV6-1
j_call: TRBJ1-1
clone_size: .
d_call: TRBD1
cdr3_aa: CASSAVNRGLWTEAFF
cdr3_nt: TGTGCCAGCAGTGCCGTTAACAGGGGTCTATGGACTGAAGCTTTCTTT

v_call: TRBV7-9
j_call: TRBJ1-2
clone_size: few
d_call: .
cdr3_aa: CASSSDLYYGYTF
cdr3_nt: TGTGCCAGCTCGTCCGACCTTTATTATGGCTACACCTTC

v_call: TRBV4-1
j_call: TRBJ2-3
clone_size: .
d_call: TRBD1
cdr3_aa: CASSQTGANTDTQYF
cdr3_nt: TGCGCCAGCAGCCAAACAGGGGCCAACACAGATACGCAGTATTTT

v_call: TRBV28
j_call: TRBJ2-7
clone_size: .
d_call: .
cdr3_aa: CASSSSYGQRAYEQYF
cdr3_nt: .

v_call: TRBV5-6
j_call: TRBJ2-7
clone_size: .
d_call: TRBD1
cdr3_aa: CASTGQSPTYEQYF
cdr3_nt: TGTGCCAGCACGGGACAGAGCCCCACCTACGAGCAGTACTTC

v_call: TRBV20-1
j_call: TRBJ2-7
clone_size: few
d_call: .
cdr3_aa: CSARDPAASYEQYF
cdr3_nt: TGCAGTGCTAGAGATCCGGCAGCCTCCTACGAGCAGTACTTC

v_call: TRBV12-3/TRBV12-4
j_call: TRBJ2-3
clone_size: .
d_call: TRBD1
cdr3_aa: CASSRSRDRFTDTQYF
cdr3_nt: TGTGCCAGCAGCCGGAGCCGGGACAGGTTCACAGATACGCAGTATTTT

v_call: TRBV10-3
j_call: TRBJ2-3
clone_size: few
d_call: .
cdr3_aa: CAISPPSTDTQYF
cdr3_nt: TGTGCCATCAGTCCCCCTAGCACAGATACGCAGTATTTT

v_call: TRBV6-5
j_call: TRBJ2-1
clone_size: .
d_call: TRBD2
cdr3_aa: CASSPTGGKYNEQFF
cdr3_nt: TGTGCCAGCAGTCCGACGGGAGGAAAATACAATGAGCAGTTCTTC